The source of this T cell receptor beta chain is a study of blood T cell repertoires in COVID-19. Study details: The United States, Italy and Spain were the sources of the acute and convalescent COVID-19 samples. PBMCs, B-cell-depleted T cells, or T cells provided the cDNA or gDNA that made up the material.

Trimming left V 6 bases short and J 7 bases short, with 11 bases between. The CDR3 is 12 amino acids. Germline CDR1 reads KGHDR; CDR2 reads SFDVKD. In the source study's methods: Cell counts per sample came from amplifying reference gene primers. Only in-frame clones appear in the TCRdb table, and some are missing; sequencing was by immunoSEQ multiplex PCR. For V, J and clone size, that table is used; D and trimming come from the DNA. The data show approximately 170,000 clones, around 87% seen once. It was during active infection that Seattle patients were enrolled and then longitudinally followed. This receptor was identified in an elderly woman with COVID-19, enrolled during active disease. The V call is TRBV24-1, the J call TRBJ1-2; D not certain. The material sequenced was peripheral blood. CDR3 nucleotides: TGTGCCACCAGTCCCGGCCACAGTGGCTACACCTTC. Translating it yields CATSPGHSGYTF.